These T cell receptor beta chains were read from a single sample in a study of T cell repertoires in cytomegalovirus infection. From the reads, TCRdb called clonotypes with MiXCR, one entry per CDR3 protein. The data hold around 330,000 distinct CDR3 sequences, with roughly 17% observed a single time. The sample was PBMCs. The receptors were gathered from a human donor in good health (CMV status not recorded). Some clones in this sample may be carry-over from other donors' samples. CDR3s include the opening cysteine and the closing phenylalanine or tryptophan. A D gene is named only where the DNA matches it firmly. For some rows the clone size is stated as once, few or many, or as a class when expanded; others skip it.

J gene	clone size	V gene	CDR3 length	D gene	CDR3 protein	CDR3 DNA
TRBJ2-7	many	TRBV28	11	-	CASSSQYEQYF	TGTGCCAGCAGCTCCCAGTACGAGCAGTACTTC
TRBJ1-1	-	TRBV5-1	16	TRBD1	CASSPTIQGADTEAFF	TGCGCCAGCAGCCCAACTATACAGGGGGCAGACACTGAAGCTTTCTTT
TRBJ2-7	many	TRBV6-1	18	TRBD2	CASSTNSGLGLAGYEQYF	TGTGCCAGCAGCACAAACTCCGGACTGGGCCTAGCGGGGTACGAGCAGTACTTC
TRBJ1-4	few	TRBV12-3/TRBV12-4	14	-	CASGSGVTNEKLFF	TGTGCCAGCGGCTCAGGGGTGACTAATGAAAAACTGTTTTTT
TRBJ2-3	many	TRBV6-1	15	TRBD2	CASSLLAGERDTQYF	TGTGCCAGCAGTTTACTAGCGGGGGAGAGGGATACGCAGTATTTT
TRBJ1-2	few	TRBV6-6	14	-	CASIATGTGYGYTF	TGTGCCAGCATAGCCACAGGGACGGGTTATGGCTACACCTTC
TRBJ2-2	-	TRBV7-9	21	TRBD1	CASSLQRRGRDRGRNTGELFF	TGTGCCAGCAGCTTACAGAGACGAGGCCGGGACAGGGGGCGCAACACCGGGGAGCTGTTTTTT
TRBJ1-2	many	TRBV5-1	13	-	CASRPPGHEGYTF	TGCGCCAGCAGGCCCCCGGGACACGAGGGCTACACCTTC
TRBJ1-2	few	TRBV12-3/TRBV12-4	13	TRBD1	CASRGQGNYGYTF	TGTGCCAGCAGGGGACAGGGGAACTATGGCTACACCTTC
TRBJ1-1	few	TRBV19	13	-	CASTSGEIFEAFF	TGTGCCAGTACCTCGGGGGAAATTTTTGAAGCTTTCTTT
TRBJ1-6	-	TRBV28	15	-	CASSLPQTAYSPLHF	TGTGCCAGCAGTTTACCTCAGACAGCCTATTCACCCCTCCACTTT
TRBJ2-7	many	TRBV7-6	13	TRBD1	CASSRQGAYEQYF	TGTGCCAGCAGCCGACAGGGCGCCTACGAGCAGTACTTC
TRBJ1-3	-	TRBV12-3/TRBV12-4	14	-	CASTVGPPGRLIYF	TGTGCCAGCACCGTAGGTCCCCCGGGACGTCTTATATATTTT
TRBJ2-1	few	TRBV7-9	12	TRBD2	CASSSSGGAGFF	TGTGCCAGCAGCTCTAGCGGGGGGGCCGGGTTCTTC
TRBJ1-1	many	TRBV7-2	15	TRBD1	CASSLDGTANTEAFF	TGTGCCAGCAGCTTAGATGGGACAGCGAACACTGAAGCTTTCTTT
TRBJ1-1	many	TRBV7-8	15	-	CASSSDAGGGTEAFF	TGTGCCAGCAGCTCGGACGCCGGGGGCGGCACTGAAGCTTTCTTT